The next 31 T cell receptor beta chains were all read from a single sample in a study of shared clonotypes between healthy human individuals. Clones were read by immunoSEQ multiplex PCR, and TCRdb kept only the in-frame ones, dropping some. The repertoire has around 600,000 clones, 85% to 95% of them found once; the top ten carry approximately 0.11%. Positively selected for CCR7, the CD45RO-negative cells used as naive CD8 cells excluded terminally differentiated effector memory CD45RA+ cells. The material sequenced was naive CD8+ T cells sorted from blood. These TCRs come from a woman in her twenties or thirties in good health.

The chain recombines TRBV28 with TRBJ1-2; no definite D call. Trimming shortened V by 5 bases and J by 4 bases, and 11 bases separated the two germline ends. Germline V CDR1 and CDR2: MDHEN, SYDVKM. The CDR3 runs 13 residues. CDR3 in amino acids: CASSPATVYGYTF. CDR3 nucleotides: TGTGCCAGCAGTCCGGCGACGGTCTATGGCTACACCTTC.

The CDR3 DNA reads as TGTGCCAGCAGTATTAAGAGGTACAATGAGCAGTTCTTC. Translating gives CASSIKRYNEQFF. The chain uses TRBV27 and TRBJ2-1; unclear D gene. CDR1 is MNHEY and CDR2 is SMNVEV in the germline V gene (reference sequence). V was clipped by 5 bases and J by 4 bases, with 9 bases between them. CDR3 length: 13 amino acids.

V gene TRBV9 combines with J gene TRBJ2-1; TRBD2 agrees at 7 bases. Germline CDR1 SGDLS, CDR2 YYNGEE. After removal of 0 bases from V and 6 bases from J, the junction contained 3 bases not matched to a gene. The CDR3 totals 14 residues. CDR3 coding DNA: TGTGCCAGCAGCGTAGAGGGCGGGAGCAATGAGCAGTTCTTC. It translates to CASSVEGGSNEQFF.

This chain uses TRBV6-5 with TRBJ2-7, with TRBD1 identical over 9 bases. CDR3 length: 15 residues. Germline assignment: CDR1 MNHEY and CDR2 SVGAGI. V lost 5 bases and J lost 3; bases outside the gene matches: 8. CDR3 residues: CASSTSRGQGYEQYF. As DNA, the CDR3 is TGTGCCAGCAGTACCAGCCGGGGACAGGGCTACGAGCAGTACTTC.

The chain combines TRBV4-1 with TRBJ2-5; D is ambiguous. The end of the DNA fits TRBJ2-7 better, so the J call may be wrong. The CDR3 runs to 13 residues. Germline V lookup: CDR1 MGHRA, CDR2 YSYEKL. The CDR3: CASSQDFFYEQYF. The DNA for the CDR3 is TGCGCCAGCAGCCAAGATTTTTTCTACGAGCAGTACTTC.

In this sample, this clone turned up a few times. DNA for the CDR3: TGTGCCATCAGGGACCGGGACAGTTGGGTTGGCTACACCTTC. Protein product: CAIRDRDSWVGYTF. The chain is built from TRBV10-3 and TRBJ1-2; 7 positions match TRBD1. The trim removed 6 bases at V and 7 bases at J, leaving 11 bases unmatched. The germline CDR1 and CDR2 sequences are ENHRY and SYGVKD. CDR3 size: 14 residues.

J is TRBJ2-5 and V is TRBV13; D gene uncertain. CDR1 PRHDT and CDR2 FYEKMQ come from the germline V gene (reference sequence). Trimming took 6 bases from V and 1 from J, leaving 3 bases between them. CDR3 length: 11 amino acids. DNA for the CDR3: TGTGCCAGCAGATTCCAAGAGACCCAGTACTTC. This codes for CASRFQETQYF.

The chain carries TRBV27 and TRBJ1-2, with D possibly being TRBD1 (6 bases). Per germline, CDR1 MNHEY and CDR2 SMNVEV (reference sequence). V lost 0 bases and J lost 8, with 10 bases in between. The CDR3 totals 13 residues. The CDR3 coding sequence is TGTGCCAGCAGTTTATCACAGGGCGGAGGCTACACCTTC. It translates to CASSLSQGGGYTF.

CDR3 nucleotides: TGTGCCAGCAGTGAAGGGTTTTGGACGGCTAATGAAAAACTGTTTTTT. Its protein is CASSEGFWTANEKLFF. This chain links TRBV2 with TRBJ1-4; no reliable D call. Trimming stripped 1 base from V and 3 bases from J, with 12 bases between. Germline V gives CDR1 SNHLY, CDR2 FYNNEI. The CDR3 consists of 16 residues.

The rearrangement joins TRBV5-6 to TRBJ2-1; D gene uncertain. This CDR3 is built from 18 residues. Germline V gene data show CDR1 as SGHDT and CDR2 as YYEEEE. V dropped 0 bases and J dropped 1 base, with 17 bases sitting between them. The CDR3 sequence is CASSLGLGLPLSYNEQFF. The CDR3 DNA follows: TGTGCCAGCAGCTTGGGATTGGGCCTCCCGCTGTCCTACAATGAGCAGTTCTTC.

This chain connects TRBV19 to TRBJ1-4, with D possibly TRBD1 on 6 matching bases. Germline V CDR1 and CDR2: LNHDA, SQIVND (reference sequence). Trimming shortened V by 6 bases and J by 0 bases, and 20 bases separated the two germline ends. This CDR3 comprises 18 residues. The CDR3 DNA reads TGTGCCAGTAGCCTTTCCCGGACAGCTGCTGCAACTAATGAAAAACTGTTTTTT. This translates into CASSLSRTAAATNEKLFF.

This chain joins TRBV7-9 and TRBJ2-1; D gene uncertain. The CDR3 spans 12 residues. V shed 3 bases and J shed 7 bases, with 7 bases lying between them. Germline assignment: CDR1 SEHNR and CDR2 FQNEAQ (reference sequence). Here the CDR3 reads CASSFSPNEQFF. The CDR3 nucleotides read TGTGCCAGCAGCTTCAGTCCTAATGAGCAGTTCTTC. The full variable domain, its missing parts supplied by reference TRBV7-9 and TRBJ2-1, is DTGVSQNPRHKITKRGQNVTFRCDPISEHNRLYWYRQTLGQGPEFLTYFQNEAQLEKSRLLSDRFSAERPKGSFSTLEIQRTEQGDSAMYLCASSFSPNEQFFGPGTRLTVL.

For this clone: This specimen includes other DNA sequences encoding the same CDR3. The chain employs TRBV27 and TRBJ2-7; D not certain. This CDR3 has 14 residues. V was cut by 2 bases and J by 2 bases, with 10 bases left in between. Germline loops: CDR1 MNHEY, CDR2 SMNVEV (reference sequence). Here the CDR3 reads CASSLLASTYEQYF. CDR3 coding DNA: TGTGCCAGCAGTTTACTGGCTAGTACCTACGAGCAGTACTTC.

V usage is TRBV13 and J usage is TRBJ2-7, with 10 bases that match TRBD2. Trimming cost V 0 bases and J 5 bases; bases outside gene matches: 13. The CDR3 runs to 18 residues. Germline V lookup: CDR1 PRHDT, CDR2 FYEKMQ (reference sequence). The CDR3 DNA follows: TGTGCCAGCAGCTTAGGGCTAGCGGGAGCCCCATTTGTTAACGAGCAGTACTTC. Translated: CASSLGLAGAPFVNEQYF. The full variable domain, with the rest looked up from reference TRBV13 and TRBJ2-7, is AAGVIQSPRHLIKEKRETATLKCYPIPRHDTVYWYQQGPGQDPQFLISFYEKMQSDKGSIPDRFSAQQFSDYHSELNMSSLELGDSALYFCASSLGLAGAPFVNEQYFGPGTRLTVT.

The sample holds one count of this clone. This chain links TRBV5-4 with TRBJ2-7; TRBD2 matches at 8 bases. V dropped 2 bases and J dropped 3; count of bases not matched to a gene: 4. This CDR3 has 14 residues. Germline V gives CDR1 SGHNT, CDR2 YYREEE (reference sequence). The CDR3, as DNA: TGTGCCAGCAGCTTAGCGGGGGCCCGCTACGAGCAGTACTTC. Translation gives CASSLAGARYEQYF.

The rearrangement uses TRBV9 and TRBJ2-4; 7 bases match TRBD1. The V segment lost 3 bases and the J segment 8 bases; nucleotides outside the gene matches: 11. Germline CDR1 is SGDLS and CDR2 is YYNGEE. This CDR3 has 15 amino acids. The CDR3 nucleotides are TGTGCCAGCAGCGCCTATACAGGGGTCATTGACATTCAGTACTTC. It yields the protein CASSAYTGVIDIQYF.

V and J are TRBV7-6 and TRBJ1-5; 9 bases fit TRBD1. The germline CDR1 and CDR2 sequences are SGHVS and FNYEAQ. V shed 5 bases and J 5 bases; nucleotides not matched to a gene: 7. This CDR3 spans 15 amino acids. Written as DNA, the CDR3 is TGTGCCAGCAGCCGATGGACAGGGGATGATCAGCCCCAGCATTTT. Its protein is CASSRWTGDDQPQHF. The full variable domain, in which reference TRBV7-6 and TRBJ1-5 provide the parts outside the CDR3, is GAGVSQSPRYKVTKRGQDVALRCDPISGHVSLYWYRQALGQGPEFLTYFNYEAQQDKSGLPNDRFSAERPEGSISTLTIQRTEQRDSAMYRCASSRWTGDDQPQHFGDGTRLSIL.

This clone was detected only once. The V call is TRBV29-1, the J call TRBJ2-5; a possible D gene is TRBD2 (5 bases). With the DNA end fitting TRBJ2-7 better, the J assignment may be wrong. The CDR3 covers 12 residues. From germline, CDR1 is SQVTM and CDR2 ANQGSEA. The CDR3 sequence: CSVVAEGHEQYF. CDR3 sequence (DNA): TGCAGCGTTGTCGCCGAGGGCCACGAGCAGTACTTC.

V is TRBV4-1 and J is TRBJ1-1; D perhaps matches TRBD1 (5 bases). Germline lookup yields CDR1 MGHRA and CDR2 YSYEKL. The V end was cut by 1 base, the J end by 6 bases, with 12 bases between. The CDR3 is 14 amino acids. The CDR3 loop reads CASSQVTGTAEAFF. For the CDR3, the DNA is TGCGCCAGCAGCCAAGTCACCGGGACCGCTGAAGCTTTCTTT.

The J gene is TRBJ1-1, the V gene TRBV11-2, with D unresolved. Looked up from germline, CDR1 is SGHAT and CDR2 is FQNNGV. V dropped 1 base and J dropped 7 bases, with 10 bases sitting between them. The length of the CDR3 is 13 residues. This chain's CDR3 is CASSLGALVEAFF. The CDR3 bases are TGTGCCAGCAGCTTAGGGGCGCTGGTTGAAGCTTTCTTT.

The J gene is TRBJ2-7, the V gene TRBV29-1; TRBD2 is a possible D gene (5 bases). The length of the CDR3 is 14 residues. Germline-derived CDR1 and CDR2 are SQVTM and ANQGSEA. V shed 4 bases and J shed 2 bases, with 15 bases lying between them. CDR3 nucleotides: TGCAGCGTTGTCGCGGGTCCAGACCCCTACGAGCAGTACTTC. This codes for CSVVAGPDPYEQYF.

The rearrangement uses TRBV27 and TRBJ2-5; 12 bases match TRBD1. The J call may be wrong; the DNA end is better matched by TRBJ2-7. Germline CDR1 reads MNHEY; CDR2 reads SMNVEV (reference sequence). There are 17 residues in the CDR3. DNA of the CDR3: TGTGCCAGCAGCAAAGGGACAGGGGGCCCGACGACCTACGAGCAGTACTTC. Residues: CASSKGTGGPTTYEQYF.

The chain uses TRBV7-9 and TRBJ2-7, with TRBD1 matching 8 bases. This CDR3 contains 16 residues. J gave up 2 bases and V 5 bases, and 11 bases lay outside the gene matches. Germline V gives CDR1 SEHNR, CDR2 FQNEAQ (reference sequence). The CDR3 spells CASSPWDRSGTYEQYF. CDR3 sequence (DNA): TGTGCCAGCAGCCCCTGGGACAGGAGTGGGACCTACGAGCAGTACTTC.

This chain connects TRBV19 to TRBJ2-7; TRBD2 agrees at 9 bases. The CDR3 sequence is 17 residues long. Germline-derived CDR1 and CDR2 are LNHDA and SQIVND (reference sequence). Trimming cost V 4 bases and J 2 bases; bases outside gene matches: 12. This CDR3 reads CASSTNTLAGDPYEQYF. The CDR3 DNA follows: TGTGCCAGTAGTACCAACACCTTAGCGGGGGACCCCTACGAGCAGTACTTC.

This chain links TRBV13 with TRBJ2-1; TRBD2 aligns across 9 bases. The CDR3 has 19 amino acids. Germline-derived CDR1 and CDR2 are PRHDT and FYEKMQ (reference sequence). V lost 0 bases, J lost 1 base, and 10 bases stayed unmatched. This CDR3 reads CASSLGAGGPFKSYNEQFF. The CDR3, as DNA: TGTGCCAGCAGCTTAGGGGCGGGAGGGCCGTTTAAATCCTACAATGAGCAGTTCTTC.

This clone occurred once. At one boundary the junction diverges from the germline segment, which might be a read error. The CDR3 loop is CASSLRTGSKTGELFF. The CDR3 DNA is TGTGCCAGCAGCCTAAGGACAGGGTCGAAAACCGGGGAGCTGTTTTTT. J is TRBJ2-2 and V is TRBV28; 8 bases are a match to TRBD1. This CDR3 is built from 16 residues. In germline, CDR1 is MDHEN, CDR2 SYDVKM.

V is TRBV21-1 and J is TRBJ2-6; the table's D call of TRBD2 was not tested on the DNA. TRBV21-1 is a listed pseudogene. The CDR3 extends over 19 amino acids. Here the CDR3 DNA reads TGTGCCAGCAGCAAAGGGTCCGGGGGACCCCTTTCTGGGGCCAACGTCCTGACTTTC. Residues: CASSKGSGGPLSGANVLTF.

The chain is built from TRBV5-6 and TRBJ2-7, with D possibly matching TRBD2 (5 bases). The V and J ends lost 2 bases and 7 bases respectively, with 10 bases between them. CDR1 and CDR2 (germline): SGHDT, YYEEEE. The CDR3 covers 12 residues. The CDR3 protein is CASSLLGGEQYF. CDR3 coding DNA: TGTGCCAGCAGCTTACTAGGCGGGGAGCAGTACTTC. The full variable domain, with the rest looked up from reference TRBV5-6 and TRBJ2-7, is DAGVTQSPTHLIKTRGQQVTLRCSPKSGHDTVSWYQQALGQGPQFIFQYYEEEERQRGNFPDRFSGHQFPNYSSELNVNALLLGDSALYLCASSLLGGEQYFGPGTRLTVT.

This chain links TRBV28 with TRBJ2-7; 8 nucleotides match TRBD1. Germline V gives CDR1 MDHEN, CDR2 SYDVKM. V shed 1 base and J 3 bases; nucleotides not matched to a gene: 2. The CDR3 totals 14 residues. CDR3 sequence: CASSLLGTGYEQYF. The CDR3 DNA reads TGTGCCAGCAGTTTATTAGGGACAGGCTACGAGCAGTACTTC.

V usage is TRBV2 and J usage is TRBJ2-3, with D hard to call. The germline V and J ends were trimmed by 7 bases and 8 bases, with 22 bases remaining between them. The CDR3 has 15 residues. CDR1 SNHLY and CDR2 FYNNEI come from the germline V gene. CDR3 in DNA: TGTGCCAGCACCGGGTTTGATACTTTGGTGGGTACGCAGTATTTT. Amino acid sequence: CASTGFDTLVGTQYF.

This clone came up once. This rearrangement joins TRBV29-1 to TRBJ1-2; D is unclear. The CDR3 extends over 13 amino acids. Trimming pared 3 bases from V and 7 bases from J, leaving 15 bases between. Germline CDR1 reads SQVTM; CDR2 reads ANQGSEA. CDR3 region: CSVEGARVSGYTF. The CDR3 DNA follows: TGCAGCGTTGAGGGTGCAAGGGTTAGTGGCTACACCTTC.